This is a list of T cell receptor beta chains from one sample in a study of blood T cell repertoires in COVID-19. Data came from immunoSEQ multiplex PCR; TCRdb stores just in-frame clones and leaves some out. The sample includes hundreds of thousands of clones, 70% to 90% of them seen just once. Input material: peripheral blood. The receptors were sampled from a woman in her twenties or thirties with COVID-19, enrolled during active disease. Each CDR3 is given with its conserved first and last residue. The D gene is left open where the match is weak.

v_call	j_call	d_call	cdr3_aa
TRBV2	TRBJ1-5	TRBD1	CASSADRVGQPQHF
TRBV6-5	TRBJ1-6	.	CASSYRGPPEGSPLHF
TRBV27	TRBJ1-6	.	CASSPSSYNSPLHF
TRBV7-8	TRBJ1-5	.	CASSPRPGRNLDSEHF
TRBV6-2/TRBV6-3	TRBJ2-1	.	CASSYRRGTVNEQFF
TRBV7-2	TRBJ2-3	.	CASSSDPSGTQYF
TRBV5-5	TRBJ1-6	TRBD1	CASSSSPGQGSSPLHF
TRBV6-2/TRBV6-3	TRBJ1-1	.	CASSQGGAAFF
TRBV14	TRBJ2-2	TRBD2	CASSLRDGRPGELFF
TRBV11-2	TRBJ2-7	TRBD2	CASSQAGGTYEQYF
TRBV19	TRBJ2-1	.	CASSIDSANYNEQFF
TRBV19	TRBJ1-6	.	CASSTCKSSYNSPLHF
TRBV19	TRBJ2-5	.	CASSIIIQETQYF
TRBV3-1/TRBV3-2	TRBJ2-1	TRBD2	CASSQRGGQGRIPNEQFF
TRBV7-9	TRBJ1-3	TRBD1	CASSYPKGGAGNTIYF
TRBV10-2	TRBJ2-3	.	CASSEAMGLGTDTQYF
TRBV29-1	TRBJ1-2	.	CSAQSANYGYTF
TRBV5-1	TRBJ2-2	.	CASSFIGDTGELFF
TRBV9	TRBJ1-4	.	CASSVDGRGVEKLFF
TRBV2	TRBJ2-5	TRBD1	CASSDWDRVIQETQYF
TRBV18	TRBJ1-1	.	CASSPYTGLTEAFF
TRBV24-1	TRBJ2-7	TRBD1	CATSDPGTGGSDEQYF
TRBV11-2	TRBJ2-3	.	CASSLGGMGTDTQYF
TRBV4-2	TRBJ1-1	TRBD1	CASTYGQGAEAFF
TRBV7-2	TRBJ1-1	.	CASSFAGGRNTEAFF
TRBV18	TRBJ2-3	TRBD2	CASSPLRGSTDTQYF
TRBV7-9	TRBJ1-2	TRBD1	CASSAPGGKDYGYTF
TRBV28	TRBJ2-2	TRBD2	CASHMSGGNTGELFF
TRBV19	TRBJ1-2	.	CASTTGPNYGYTF
TRBV3-1/TRBV3-2	TRBJ2-1	TRBD2	CASSQFIAGVNEQFF
TRBV19	TRBJ2-3	TRBD2	CASSISLAGRSTDTQYF